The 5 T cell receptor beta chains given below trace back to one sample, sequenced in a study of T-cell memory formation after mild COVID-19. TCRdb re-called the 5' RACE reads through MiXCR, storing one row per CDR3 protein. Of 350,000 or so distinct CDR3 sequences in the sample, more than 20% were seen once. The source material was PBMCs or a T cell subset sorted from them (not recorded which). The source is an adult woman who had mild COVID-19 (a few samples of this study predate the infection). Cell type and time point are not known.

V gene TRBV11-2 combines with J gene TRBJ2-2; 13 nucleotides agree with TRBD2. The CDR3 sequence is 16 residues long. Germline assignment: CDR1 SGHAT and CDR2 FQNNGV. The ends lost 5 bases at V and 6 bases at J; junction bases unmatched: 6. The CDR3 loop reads CASSLGLAGVPGELFF. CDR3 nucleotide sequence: TGTGCCAGCAGCCTAGGACTAGCGGGAGTGCCCGGGGAGCTGTTTTTT.

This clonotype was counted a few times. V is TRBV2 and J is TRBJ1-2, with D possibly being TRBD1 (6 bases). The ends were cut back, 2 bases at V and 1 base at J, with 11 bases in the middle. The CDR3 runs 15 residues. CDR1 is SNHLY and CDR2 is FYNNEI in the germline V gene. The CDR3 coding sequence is TGTGCCAGCAGTGAAACCCTACAGGGTAACTATGGCTACACCTTC. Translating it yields CASSETLQGNYGYTF.

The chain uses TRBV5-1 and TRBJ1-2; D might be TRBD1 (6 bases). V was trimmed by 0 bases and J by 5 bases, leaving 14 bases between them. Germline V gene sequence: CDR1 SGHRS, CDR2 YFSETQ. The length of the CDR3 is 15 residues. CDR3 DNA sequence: TGCGCCAGCAGCTTGGCCCCACAGGGAATATATGGCTACACCTTC. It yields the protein CASSLAPQGIYGYTF.

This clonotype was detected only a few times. CDR3 in DNA: TGTGCCAGCAGCGCGGGACCCGGACCCTACGAGCAGTACTTC. Translation gives CASSAGPGPYEQYF. This chain joins TRBV7-8 and TRBJ2-7; D may be TRBD2 (6 bases). The V and J ends lost 5 bases and 2 bases respectively, with 13 bases between them. The CDR3 has 14 amino acids. Germline lookup yields CDR1 SGHVS and CDR2 FQNEAQ.

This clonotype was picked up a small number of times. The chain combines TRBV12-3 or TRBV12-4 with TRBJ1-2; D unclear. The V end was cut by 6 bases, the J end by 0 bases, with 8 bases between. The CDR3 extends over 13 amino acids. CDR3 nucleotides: TGTGCCAGCAGAGAAACAGCTAACTATGGCTACACCTTC. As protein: CASRETANYGYTF.